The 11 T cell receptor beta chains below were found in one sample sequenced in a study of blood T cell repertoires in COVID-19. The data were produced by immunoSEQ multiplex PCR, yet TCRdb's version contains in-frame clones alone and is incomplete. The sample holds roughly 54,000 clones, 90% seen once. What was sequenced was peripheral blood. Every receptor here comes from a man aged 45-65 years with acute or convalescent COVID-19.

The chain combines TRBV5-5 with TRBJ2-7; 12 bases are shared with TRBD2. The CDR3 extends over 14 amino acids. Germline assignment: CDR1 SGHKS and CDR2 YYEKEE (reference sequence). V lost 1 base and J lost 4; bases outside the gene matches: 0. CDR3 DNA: TGTGCCAGCAGCTTGACTAGCGGGAGGTACGAGCAGTACTTC. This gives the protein CASSLTSGRYEQYF.

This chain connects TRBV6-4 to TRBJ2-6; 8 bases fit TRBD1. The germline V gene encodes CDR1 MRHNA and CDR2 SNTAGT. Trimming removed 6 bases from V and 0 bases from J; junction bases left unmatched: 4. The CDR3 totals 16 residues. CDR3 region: CASRGTGPSGANVLTF. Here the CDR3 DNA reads TGTGCCAGCAGGGGGACAGGCCCCTCTGGGGCCAACGTCCTGACTTTC.

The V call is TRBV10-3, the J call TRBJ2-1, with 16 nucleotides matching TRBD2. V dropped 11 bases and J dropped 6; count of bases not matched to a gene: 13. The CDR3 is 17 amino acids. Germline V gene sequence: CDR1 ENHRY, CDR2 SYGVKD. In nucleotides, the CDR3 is TGTGCCTCCGAAAAGGAGGGACTAGCGGGAGGGAGCAATGAGCAGTTCTTC. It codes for CASEKEGLAGGSNEQFF.

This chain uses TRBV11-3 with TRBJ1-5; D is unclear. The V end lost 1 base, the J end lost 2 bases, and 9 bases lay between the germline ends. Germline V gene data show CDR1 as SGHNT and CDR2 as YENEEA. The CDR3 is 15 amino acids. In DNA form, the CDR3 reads TGTGCCAGCAGCTTAGCCAGGCAGGGCAATCAGCCCCAGCATTTT. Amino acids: CASSLARQGNQPQHF.

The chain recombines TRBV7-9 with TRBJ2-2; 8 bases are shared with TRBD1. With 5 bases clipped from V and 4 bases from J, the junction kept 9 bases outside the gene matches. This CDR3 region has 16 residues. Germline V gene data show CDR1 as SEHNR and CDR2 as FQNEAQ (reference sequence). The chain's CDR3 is CASSRGTGGSTGELFF. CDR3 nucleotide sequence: TGTGCCAGCAGCCGGGGGACAGGAGGATCCACCGGGGAGCTGTTTTTT.

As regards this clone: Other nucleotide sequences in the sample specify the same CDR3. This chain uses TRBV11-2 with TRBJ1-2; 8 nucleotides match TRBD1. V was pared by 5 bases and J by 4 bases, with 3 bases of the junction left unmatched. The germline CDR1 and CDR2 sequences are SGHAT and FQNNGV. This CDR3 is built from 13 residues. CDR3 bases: TGTGCCAGCAGCCTTGGACAGGGCTATGGCTACACCTTC. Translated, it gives CASSLGQGYGYTF.

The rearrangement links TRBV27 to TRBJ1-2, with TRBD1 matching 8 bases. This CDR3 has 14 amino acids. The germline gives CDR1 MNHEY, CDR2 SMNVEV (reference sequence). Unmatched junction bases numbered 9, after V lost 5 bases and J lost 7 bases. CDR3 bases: TGTGCCAGCAGTCCCGGACAGGGAAGGAGTGGCTACACCTTC. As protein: CASSPGQGRSGYTF.

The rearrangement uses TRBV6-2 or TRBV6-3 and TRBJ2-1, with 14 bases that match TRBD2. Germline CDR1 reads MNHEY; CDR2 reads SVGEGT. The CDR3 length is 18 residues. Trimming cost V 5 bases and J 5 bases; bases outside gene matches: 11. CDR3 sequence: CASSHLGTSGRINNEQFF. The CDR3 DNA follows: TGTGCCAGCAGTCACTTAGGGACTAGCGGGAGAATCAACAATGAGCAGTTCTTC.

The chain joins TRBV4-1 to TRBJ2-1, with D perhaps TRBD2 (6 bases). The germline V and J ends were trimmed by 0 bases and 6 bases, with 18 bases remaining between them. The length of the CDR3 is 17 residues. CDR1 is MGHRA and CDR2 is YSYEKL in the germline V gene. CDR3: CASSQDPKLAGGNEQFF. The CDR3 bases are TGCGCCAGCAGCCAAGATCCTAAACTAGCAGGTGGCAATGAGCAGTTCTTC.

The CDR3 coding sequence is TGCGCCAGCAGCCTTCGGTGGGTAAGCGGGAGCCCAGATACGCAGTATTTT. It encodes CASSLRWVSGSPDTQYF. The rearrangement joins TRBV4-3 to TRBJ2-3; TRBD2 aligns across 8 bases. Germline CDR1 reads LGHNA; CDR2 reads YSLEER. V trimming: 4 bases; J trimming: 4 bases; junction bases outside the gene matches: 13. The CDR3 runs 17 residues.

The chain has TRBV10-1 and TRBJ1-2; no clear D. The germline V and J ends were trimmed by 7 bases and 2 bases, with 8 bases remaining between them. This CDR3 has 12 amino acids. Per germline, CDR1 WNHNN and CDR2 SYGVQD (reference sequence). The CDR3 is CASNDMNYGYTF. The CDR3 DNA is TGCGCCAGCAATGATATGAACTATGGCTACACCTTC.